This note documents a single T cell receptor (beta chain) sequence. The data belong to a study of radiation and T cells in renal cell carcinoma. Sample time point: blood 4 weeks post-SBRT, at nephrectomy. Treatment reported: 15 Gy SBRT to primary tumor, nephrectomy 4 weeks later. The data were produced by immunoSEQ multiplex PCR, yet TCRdb's version contains in-frame clones alone and is incomplete. The data show around 170,000 clones, with less than 90% seen just once and roughly 12% held by the top ten. The clonotype was recovered from a woman between 50 and 59 years old with renal cell carcinoma. The input for sequencing was blood, taken from a patient whose treatment included radiotherapy and nephrectomy.

The CDR3 protein is CSVGPFDQLFF. In nucleotides, the CDR3 is TGCAGCGTTGGCCCTTTCGATCAGCTGTTCTTC. The chain employs TRBV29-1 and TRBJ2-1; D is undetermined. Germline assignment: CDR1 SQVTM and CDR2 ANQGSEA. Trimming left V 4 bases short and J 15 bases short, with 16 bases between. There are 11 residues in the CDR3.